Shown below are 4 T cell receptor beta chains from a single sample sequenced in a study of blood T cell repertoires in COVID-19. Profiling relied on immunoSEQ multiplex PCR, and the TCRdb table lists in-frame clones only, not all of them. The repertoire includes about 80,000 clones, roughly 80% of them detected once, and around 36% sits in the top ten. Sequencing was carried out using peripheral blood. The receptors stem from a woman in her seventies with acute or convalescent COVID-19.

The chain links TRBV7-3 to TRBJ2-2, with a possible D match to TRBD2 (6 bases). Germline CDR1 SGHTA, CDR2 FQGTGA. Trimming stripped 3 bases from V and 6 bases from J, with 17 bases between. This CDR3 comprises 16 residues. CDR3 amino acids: CASSFRGSVSSGELFF. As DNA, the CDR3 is TGTGCCAGCAGCTTCCGGGGGAGCGTATCTTCCGGGGAGCTGTTTTTT.

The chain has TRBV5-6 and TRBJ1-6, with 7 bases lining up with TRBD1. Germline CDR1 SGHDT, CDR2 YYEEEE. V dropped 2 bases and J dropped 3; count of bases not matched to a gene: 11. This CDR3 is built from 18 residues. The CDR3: CASSFRLRTGGYNSPLHF. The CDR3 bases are TGTGCCAGCAGCTTCAGACTCCGGACAGGCGGCTATAATTCACCCCTCCACTTT. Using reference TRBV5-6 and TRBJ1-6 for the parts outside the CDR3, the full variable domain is DAGVTQSPTHLIKTRGQQVTLRCSPKSGHDTVSWYQQALGQGPQFIFQYYEEEERQRGNFPDRFSGHQFPNYSSELNVNALLLGDSALYLCASSFRLRTGGYNSPLHFGNGTRLTVT.

The CDR3 is CASSRDSPLHF. CDR3 DNA: TGTGCCAGCAGCCGGGATTCACCCCTCCACTTT. This chain connects TRBV7-9 to TRBJ1-6; unclear D gene. Per germline, CDR1 SEHNR and CDR2 FQNEAQ (reference sequence). Between the trimmed V and J ends, which lost 5 bases and 8 bases, there was a span of 4 bases. The CDR3 spans 11 residues. Full variable domain (outside the CDR3, taken from reference TRBV7-9 and TRBJ1-6): DTGVSQNPRHKITKRGQNVTFRCDPISEHNRLYWYRQTLGQGPEFLTYFQNEAQLEKSRLLSDRFSAERPKGSFSTLEIQRTEQGDSAMYLCASSRDSPLHFGNGTRLTVT.

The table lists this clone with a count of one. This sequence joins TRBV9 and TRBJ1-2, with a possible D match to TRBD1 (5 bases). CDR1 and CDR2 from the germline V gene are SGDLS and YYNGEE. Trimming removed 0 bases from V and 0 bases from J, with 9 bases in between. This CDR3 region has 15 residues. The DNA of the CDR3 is TGTGCCAGCAGCGTAGGTGGGGGGACTAACTATGGCTACACCTTC. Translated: CASSVGGGTNYGYTF.